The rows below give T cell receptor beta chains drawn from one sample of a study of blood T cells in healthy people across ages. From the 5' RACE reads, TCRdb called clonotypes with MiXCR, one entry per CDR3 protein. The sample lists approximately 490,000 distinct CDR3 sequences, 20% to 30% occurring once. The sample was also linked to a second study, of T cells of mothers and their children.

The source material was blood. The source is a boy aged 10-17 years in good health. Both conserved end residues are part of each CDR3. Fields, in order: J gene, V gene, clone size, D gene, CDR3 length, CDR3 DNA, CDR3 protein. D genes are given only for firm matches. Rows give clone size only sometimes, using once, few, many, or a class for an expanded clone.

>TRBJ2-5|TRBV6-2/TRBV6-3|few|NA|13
TGTGCCAGCAGTTACTTGCGAGCAGAGACCCAGTACTTC
CASSYLRAETQYF
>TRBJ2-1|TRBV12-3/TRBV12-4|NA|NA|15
TGTGCCAGCAGTTTTGACAACCTCCCAGACAATGAGCAGTTCTTC
CASSFDNLPDNEQFF
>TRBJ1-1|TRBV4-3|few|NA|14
TGCGCCAGCAGCCAAGCCCGGGGGGGCACTGAAGCTTTCTTT
CASSQARGGTEAFF
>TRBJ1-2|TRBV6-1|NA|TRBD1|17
TGTGCCAGCAGCCGGCAGCTCTACAGGGGGCCGCTCGATGGCTATACCTTC
CASSRQLYRGPLDGYTF
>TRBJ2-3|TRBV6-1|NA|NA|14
TGTGCCAGCAGTGAACCCTTGAGGACAGATACGCAGTATTTT
CASSEPLRTDTQYF
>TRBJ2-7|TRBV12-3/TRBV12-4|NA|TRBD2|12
TGTGCCAGCAGTCGGACTAGCAGCGAGCAGTACTTC
CASSRTSSEQYF
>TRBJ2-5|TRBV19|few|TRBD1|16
TGTGCCAGTAGTAGAGCGACAGGGCCACTCCGGGAGACCCAGTACTTC
CASSRATGPLRETQYF
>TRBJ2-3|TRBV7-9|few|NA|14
TGTGCCAGCAGCTTAGTACTAATCACAGATACGCAGTATTTT
CASSLVLITDTQYF
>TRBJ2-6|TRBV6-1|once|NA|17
TGTGCCAGCAGTCGCGAACAAGGAGGGAGCGGGGCCAACGTCCTGACTTTC
CASSREQGGSGANVLTF
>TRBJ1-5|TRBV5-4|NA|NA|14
TGTGCCAGCAGCCCGGACGTTCCGCGGCAGCCCCAGCATTTT
CASSPDVPRQPQHF
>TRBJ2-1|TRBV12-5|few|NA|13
TGTGCTAGTGGGGGTCCAGGTCGCAATGAGCAGTTCTTC
CASGGPGRNEQFF
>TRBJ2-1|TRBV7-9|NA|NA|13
TGTGCCACCCAGTGGGGAATCTACAATGAGCAGTTCTTC
CATQWGIYNEQFF
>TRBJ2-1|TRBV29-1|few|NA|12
TGCAGCGTTTATACCGACCCCAATGAGCAGTTCTTC
CSVYTDPNEQFF
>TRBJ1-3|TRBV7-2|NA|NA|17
TGTGCCAGCAGCTTAGAAGCGACAGGCCCAAGGGGAAACACCATATATTTT
CASSLEATGPRGNTIYF
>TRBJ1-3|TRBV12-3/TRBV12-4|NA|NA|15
TGTGCCAGCAGCCCACAGGGAGCCGCTGGAAACACCATATATTTT
CASSPQGAAGNTIYF
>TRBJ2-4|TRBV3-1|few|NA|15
TGTGCCAGCAGCCAAGAAGGGATAGCCAAAAACATTCAGTACTTC
CASSQEGIAKNIQYF
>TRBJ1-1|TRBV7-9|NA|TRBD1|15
TGTGCCAGCAGCGCCCACAGGGGTGTTAACACTGAAGCTTTCTTT
CASSAHRGVNTEAFF
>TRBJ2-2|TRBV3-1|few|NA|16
TGTGCCAGCAGCCAAGCCAAGCCAGACAGACCCGGGGAGCTGTTTTTT
CASSQAKPDRPGELFF
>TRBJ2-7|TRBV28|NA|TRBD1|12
TGTGCCAGCAGTGTACAGGGGAACGAGCAGTACTTC
CASSVQGNEQYF
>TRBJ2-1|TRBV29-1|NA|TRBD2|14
TGCAGCGTTAGCGGGGGAGACTCCTACAATGAGCAGTTCTTC
CSVSGGDSYNEQFF
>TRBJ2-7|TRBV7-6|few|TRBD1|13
TGTGCCAGCAGCCACGGGACAGCCTACGAGCAGTACTTC
CASSHGTAYEQYF
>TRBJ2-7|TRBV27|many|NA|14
TGTGCCAGCAGTTTATCGGCCGATACCTACGAGCAGTACTTC
CASSLSADTYEQYF
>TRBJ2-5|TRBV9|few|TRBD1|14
TGTGCCAGCAGTGCAACAGGGGGCCAAGAGACCCAGTACTTC
CASSATGGQETQYF
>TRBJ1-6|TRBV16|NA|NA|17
TGTGCCAGCAGCCCCATGTTTGAGCGTTCGAAGAAATCACCCCTCCACTTT
CASSPMFERSKKSPLHF
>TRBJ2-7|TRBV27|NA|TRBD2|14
TGTGCCAGCAGTTTTGTCGGGGGGTCCTACGAGCAGTACTTC
CASSFVGGSYEQYF
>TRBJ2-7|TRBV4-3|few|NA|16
TGCGCCAGCAGCCAAGGAGGGACGCAAGGAGCCTACGAGCAGTACTTC
CASSQGGTQGAYEQYF
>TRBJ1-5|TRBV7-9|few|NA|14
TGTGCCAGCAGCTTATCGGTAGGCAATCAGCCCCAGCATTTT
CASSLSVGNQPQHF
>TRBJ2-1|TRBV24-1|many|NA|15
TGTGCCACCAGTCCCGGGACAAACCGTTACAATGAGCAGTTCTTC
CATSPGTNRYNEQFF
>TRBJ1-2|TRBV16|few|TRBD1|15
TGTGCCAGCAGCCGATCGACAGGGCACTACTATGGCTACACCTTC
CASSRSTGHYYGYTF
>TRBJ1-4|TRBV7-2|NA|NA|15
TGTGCCAGCAGCAAACAGGGCTGGACTCCTGAAAAACTGTTTTTT
CASSKQGWTPEKLFF
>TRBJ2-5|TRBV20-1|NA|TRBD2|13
TGCAGTGCTAAAGCGGGAGGGATGGAGACCCAGTACTTC
CSAKAGGMETQYF
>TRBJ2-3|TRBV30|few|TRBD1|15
TGTGCCTGGGGGACACTCAGGGGGAACGCAGATACGCAGTATTTT
CAWGTLRGNADTQYF
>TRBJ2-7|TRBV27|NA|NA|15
TGTGCCAGCAGTGTGGACAGTTCCACTTCCTACGAGCAGTACTTC
CASSVDSSTSYEQYF
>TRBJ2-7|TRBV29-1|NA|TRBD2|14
TGCAGCGCCGCAAGCGGGAGTCTTCCCTACGAGCAGTACTTC
CSAASGSLPYEQYF
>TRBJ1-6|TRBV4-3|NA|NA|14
TGCGCCAGCAGCCCCAAGGCCCAGGGGTCACCCCTCCACTTT
CASSPKAQGSPLHF
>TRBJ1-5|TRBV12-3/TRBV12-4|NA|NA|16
TGTGCCAGCAGTTTAACGCCAGGGACTGGCAATCAGCCCCAGCATTTT
CASSLTPGTGNQPQHF
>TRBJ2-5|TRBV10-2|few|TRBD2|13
TGCGCCAGCAGGGGGACTACACAAGAGACCCAGTACTTC
CASRGTTQETQYF
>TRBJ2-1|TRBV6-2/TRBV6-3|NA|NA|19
TGTGCCGGCAGTTACCTCTCCGAAGGGGCGGGGCCACACGAGAATGAGCAGTTCTTC
CAGSYLSEGAGPHENEQFF
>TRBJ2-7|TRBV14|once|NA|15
TGTGCCAGCAGCCTCCTGGGATCGGGCCACTCGGAGCAGTACTTC
CASSLLGSGHSEQYF
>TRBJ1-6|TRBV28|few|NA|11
TGTGCCAGCAGTTTGGGTTCACCCCTCCACTTT
CASSLGSPLHF
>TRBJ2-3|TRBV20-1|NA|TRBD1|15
TGCAGTGCTAGAGAAGGGGACAGGTTCCCAGATACGCAGTATTTT
CSAREGDRFPDTQYF
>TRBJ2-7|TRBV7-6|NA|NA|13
TGTGCCAGCAGCTCCAGGAGGAAGCACGAGCAGTACTTC
CASSSRRKHEQYF
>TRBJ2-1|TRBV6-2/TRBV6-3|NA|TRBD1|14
TGTGCCATCAGGGGGGACAGGGGAGACAGTGAGCAGTTCTTC
CAIRGDRGDSEQFF
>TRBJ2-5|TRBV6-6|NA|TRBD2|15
TGTGCCAGCAGCCCGACTAGCGAGGACCGGGAGACCCAGTACTTC
CASSPTSEDRETQYF
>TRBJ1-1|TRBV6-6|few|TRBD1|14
TGTGCCAGCAGACCTGACAGGGGGACCACTGAAGCTTTCTTT
CASRPDRGTTEAFF
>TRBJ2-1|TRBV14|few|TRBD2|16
TGTGCCAGCAGCCAGGTGCTGCGCGGGAGTAACAATGAGCAGTTCTTC
CASSQVLRGSNNEQFF